This paragraph reports one TCR beta chain. As yet, its antigen is unknown. TCR beta cDNA was generated via 5'RACE template switching incorporating UMIs. TCRdb reprocessed the 5' RACE reads and keeps a single row for each CDR3 protein, giving no DNA. The table counts some 120,000 distinct CDR3 sequences; less than 20% lies in the top ten. These data are taken from a study of T cells expressing NK-cell markers. Study conclusions and caveats: The study found dominant NKG2C+ clonotypes at roughly 1.0-7.0% of CD8+ T cells in about 6 donors.

CDR1 is KGHDR, CDR2 SFDVKD, per germline. CDR3 length: 14 amino acids. This chain uses TRBV24-1 with TRBJ2-1; TCRdb's assignment of TRBD2 cannot be checked, as there is no DNA. The sequenced sample consisted of blood T cells: a sorted CD56 or NKG2C T cell subset, CD4+ or CD8+ T cells, or bulk PBMC T cells (not recorded which). The sequence was collected from a woman between 18 and 70 years old in good health. The CDR3 sequence is CATSDTGLISEQFF.